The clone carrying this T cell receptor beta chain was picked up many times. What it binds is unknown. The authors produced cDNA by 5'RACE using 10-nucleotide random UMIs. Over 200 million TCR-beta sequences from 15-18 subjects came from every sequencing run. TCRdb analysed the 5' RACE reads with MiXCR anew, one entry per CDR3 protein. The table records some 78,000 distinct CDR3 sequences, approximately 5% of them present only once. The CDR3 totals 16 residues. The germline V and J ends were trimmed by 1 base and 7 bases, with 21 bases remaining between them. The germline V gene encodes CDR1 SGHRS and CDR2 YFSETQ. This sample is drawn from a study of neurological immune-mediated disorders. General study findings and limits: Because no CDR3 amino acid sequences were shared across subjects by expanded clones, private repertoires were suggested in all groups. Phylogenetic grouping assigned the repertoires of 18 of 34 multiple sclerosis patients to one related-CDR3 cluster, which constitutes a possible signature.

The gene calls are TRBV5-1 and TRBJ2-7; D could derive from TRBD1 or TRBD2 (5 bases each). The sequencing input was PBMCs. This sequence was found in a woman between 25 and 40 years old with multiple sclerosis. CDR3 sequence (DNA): TGCGCCAGCAGCTTGTTAGTCGGTACGGGGCTTGGGGAGCAGTACTTC. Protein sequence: CASSLLVGTGLGEQYF.